Included here is one T cell receptor beta chain sequence, with context. The data derive from a study of shared clonotypes between healthy human individuals. Sequencing used immunoSEQ multiplex PCR; TCRdb keeps in-frame clones, though not all of them. The sample comprises about 120,000 clones, about 67% of which are singletons, and approximately 23% rests with the top ten. V lost 5 bases and J lost 5, with 11 bases in between. From germline, CDR1 is SGHRS and CDR2 YFSETQ. The CDR3 contains 13 residues. The TCR was taken from a woman in her 30s in good health. The sequencing sample was made of memory CD8+ T cells sorted from blood. This sample's subset: CD45RO+ cells pooled with CCR7-negative TemRA cells. This rearrangement joins TRBV5-1 to TRBJ2-1, with D possibly TRBD2 on 6 matching bases. The CDR3 region is CASSAGGDNEQFF. The CDR3 nucleotides are TGCGCCAGCAGTGCCGGGGGTGACAATGAGCAGTTCTTC.